These T cell receptor beta chains were read from a single sample in a study of CD8 T cells in ankylosing spondylitis. One entry per CDR3 protein results from TCRdb running MiXCR on the 5' RACE reads. The table lists roughly 91,000 distinct CDR3 sequences, 7.5% to 9% of them singletons. Material: blood, either unsorted or a sorted T cell fraction (not recorded which). These receptors came from a male donor with ankylosing spondylitis or in good health (not recorded which). The CDR3 runs from the conserved cysteine through the conserved F or W. D genes are given only for firm matches. Clone size is given for some rows only: seen once, a few or many times, or a class if the clone is expanded.

v_gene: TRBV6-1; d_gene: TRBD1; abundance: many; j_gene: TRBJ1-1; CDR3aa: CASKSGTGYTEAFF; CDR3nt: TGTGCCAGCAAGTCGGGGACAGGGTACACTGAAGCTTTCTTT
v_gene: TRBV12-3/TRBV12-4; d_gene: .; abundance: many; j_gene: TRBJ2-5; CDR3aa: CASSPAGGRYGETQYF; CDR3nt: TGTGCCAGCAGTCCCGCGGGCGGTAGATATGGAGAGACCCAGTACTTC
v_gene: TRBV7-8; d_gene: .; abundance: many; j_gene: TRBJ1-5; CDR3aa: CASSLDRWGYQPQHF; CDR3nt: TGTGCCAGCAGCTTGGACAGATGGGGGTATCAGCCCCAGCATTTT
v_gene: TRBV7-2; d_gene: .; abundance: few; j_gene: TRBJ1-4; CDR3aa: CASSLKGPSETSKLFF; CDR3nt: TGTGCCAGCAGCTTAAAGGGGCCATCGGAAACGTCAAAACTGTTTTTT
v_gene: TRBV29-1; d_gene: .; abundance: many; j_gene: TRBJ2-7; CDR3aa: CSVVAGYEQYF; CDR3nt: TGCAGCGTAGTAGCAGGGTACGAGCAGTACTTC
v_gene: TRBV7-2; d_gene: TRBD2; abundance: .; j_gene: TRBJ2-3; CDR3aa: CASSLAKLAGGPRNTQYF; CDR3nt: TGTGCCAGCAGCTTAGCAAAACTAGCGGGAGGGCCGAGGAATACGCAGTATTTT
v_gene: TRBV3-1; d_gene: TRBD1; abundance: many; j_gene: TRBJ1-1; CDR3aa: CASSRGDRNTEAFF; CDR3nt: TGTGCCAGCAGCCGAGGGGACAGGAACACTGAAGCTTTCTTT
v_gene: TRBV4-2; d_gene: TRBD2; abundance: once; j_gene: TRBJ2-3; CDR3aa: CASSRDGRAGADTQYF; CDR3nt: TGTGCCAGCAGCCGAGATGGGAGAGCGGGGGCAGATACGCAGTATTTT
v_gene: TRBV9; d_gene: .; abundance: many; j_gene: TRBJ2-1; CDR3aa: CASSDRGTGTFGEQFF; CDR3nt: TGTGCCAGCAGCGATAGGGGGACTGGGACGTTTGGTGAGCAGTTCTTC
v_gene: TRBV10-3; d_gene: .; abundance: many; j_gene: TRBJ1-5; CDR3aa: CAISEEGRNNQPQHF; CDR3nt: TGTGCCATCAGTGAGGAGGGGAGGAACAATCAGCCCCAGCATTTT
v_gene: TRBV7-2; d_gene: .; abundance: many; j_gene: TRBJ2-2; CDR3aa: CASSFAERGELFF; CDR3nt: TGTGCCAGCAGCTTTGCGGAGCGTGGGGAGCTGTTTTTT
v_gene: TRBV25-1; d_gene: .; abundance: many; j_gene: TRBJ2-4; CDR3aa: CASRGRHPNIQYF; CDR3nt: TGTGCCAGCAGGGGGCGACACCCAAACATTCAGTACTTC
v_gene: TRBV20-1; d_gene: .; abundance: many; j_gene: TRBJ1-6; CDR3aa: CSARDSGGRTPLHF; CDR3nt: TGCAGTGCTAGAGATAGCGGAGGCCGGACACCCCTCCACTTT
v_gene: TRBV11-1; d_gene: .; abundance: .; j_gene: TRBJ2-2; CDR3aa: CASKTEGPGELFF; CDR3nt: TGTGCCAGCAAGACGGAGGGACCCGGGGAGCTGTTTTTT
v_gene: TRBV20-1; d_gene: .; abundance: .; j_gene: TRBJ2-2; CDR3aa: CSAALAGELFF; CDR3nt: TGCAGTGCTGCTCTAGCCGGGGAGCTGTTTTTT
v_gene: TRBV5-1; d_gene: TRBD2; abundance: many; j_gene: TRBJ2-2; CDR3aa: CASSLELAGPGELFF; CDR3nt: TGCGCCAGCAGCTTGGAACTAGCGGGACCCGGGGAGCTGTTTTTT
v_gene: TRBV11-2; d_gene: .; abundance: .; j_gene: TRBJ2-6; CDR3aa: CASRRVSGANVLTF; CDR3nt: TGTGCCAGCCGACGGGTATCTGGGGCCAACGTCCTGACTTTC
v_gene: TRBV10-2; d_gene: .; abundance: many; j_gene: TRBJ1-2; CDR3aa: CASSESEVYGYTF; CDR3nt: TGCGCCAGCAGTGAAAGCGAGGTCTATGGCTACACCTTC
v_gene: TRBV6-2/TRBV6-3; d_gene: TRBD1; abundance: many; j_gene: TRBJ1-1; CDR3aa: CASSNGQGTTEAFF; CDR3nt: TGTGCCAGCAGTAACGGACAGGGGACAACTGAAGCTTTCTTT
v_gene: TRBV5-5; d_gene: .; abundance: many; j_gene: TRBJ1-2; CDR3aa: CASSRPEGYGYTF; CDR3nt: TGTGCCAGCAGCCGTCCCGAAGGCTATGGCTACACCTTC
v_gene: TRBV5-1; d_gene: TRBD2; abundance: few; j_gene: TRBJ2-7; CDR3aa: CASSTNSGNYYEQYF; CDR3nt: TGCGCCAGCAGCACGAATAGCGGGAACTACTACGAGCAGTACTTC
v_gene: TRBV19; d_gene: .; abundance: many; j_gene: TRBJ1-1; CDR3aa: CASNARNTEAFF; CDR3nt: TGTGCCAGTAATGCCAGAAACACTGAAGCTTTCTTT
v_gene: TRBV5-6; d_gene: .; abundance: many; j_gene: TRBJ2-1; CDR3aa: CASSRTGHNEQFF; CDR3nt: TGTGCCAGCAGCCGGACGGGCCACAATGAGCAGTTCTTC
v_gene: TRBV4-3; d_gene: .; abundance: many; j_gene: TRBJ2-7; CDR3aa: CASSQESGPSSYEQYF; CDR3nt: TGCGCCAGCAGCCAAGAATCAGGGCCTAGCTCCTACGAGCAGTACTTC
v_gene: TRBV5-6; d_gene: .; abundance: many; j_gene: TRBJ2-7; CDR3aa: CASSSIFSGTRRNYEQYF; CDR3nt: TGTGCCAGCAGCTCCATCTTCTCCGGGACAAGACGAAACTACGAGCAGTACTTC
v_gene: TRBV29-1; d_gene: .; abundance: many; j_gene: TRBJ2-3; CDR3aa: CSVESVDTQYF; CDR3nt: TGCAGCGTTGAATCCGTAGATACGCAGTATTTT
v_gene: TRBV20-1; d_gene: .; abundance: many; j_gene: TRBJ1-1; CDR3aa: CSAMTEGTEAFF; CDR3nt: TGCAGTGCCATGACAGAGGGGACTGAAGCTTTCTTT
v_gene: TRBV6-6; d_gene: .; abundance: many; j_gene: TRBJ2-7; CDR3aa: CATRPGVHEQYF; CDR3nt: TGTGCCACCCGCCCGGGGGTGCACGAGCAGTACTTC
v_gene: TRBV29-1; d_gene: TRBD1; abundance: many; j_gene: TRBJ2-3; CDR3aa: CSGQGDTQYF; CDR3nt: TGCAGCGGACAGGGGGATACGCAGTATTTT
v_gene: TRBV14; d_gene: TRBD1; abundance: many; j_gene: TRBJ1-1; CDR3aa: CASSGTGYSGNTEAFF; CDR3nt: TGTGCCAGCAGCGGGACAGGGTATTCTGGGAACACTGAAGCTTTCTTT
v_gene: TRBV12-3/TRBV12-4; d_gene: TRBD2; abundance: many; j_gene: TRBJ2-7; CDR3aa: CASSLDSGRTYEQYF; CDR3nt: TGTGCCAGCAGCCTGGATAGCGGGAGAACCTACGAGCAGTACTTC
v_gene: TRBV27; d_gene: .; abundance: many; j_gene: TRBJ1-1; CDR3aa: CASSLSPQGFTEAFF; CDR3nt: TGTGCCAGCAGTTTATCACCACAGGGTTTCACTGAAGCTTTCTTT
v_gene: TRBV13; d_gene: .; abundance: many; j_gene: TRBJ1-6; CDR3aa: CASSFGGTWSPLHF; CDR3nt: TGTGCCAGCAGCTTCGGCGGGACGTGGTCACCCCTCCACTTT
v_gene: TRBV7-9; d_gene: TRBD1; abundance: .; j_gene: TRBJ1-5; CDR3aa: CASSLGTGLNNQPQHF; CDR3nt: TGTGCCAGCAGCTTGGGGACAGGGCTTAATAATCAGCCCCAGCATTTT
v_gene: TRBV24-1; d_gene: TRBD2; abundance: many; j_gene: TRBJ2-5; CDR3aa: CGSGARELETQYF; CDR3nt: TGTGGCTCGGGCGCGCGGGAGTTGGAGACCCAGTACTTC
v_gene: TRBV6-5; d_gene: TRBD1; abundance: .; j_gene: TRBJ1-3; CDR3aa: CASSYRRQGAYGTTIYF; CDR3nt: TGTGCTAGCAGTTACAGACGACAGGGGGCTTATGGAACCACCATATATTTT
v_gene: TRBV4-2; d_gene: .; abundance: many; j_gene: TRBJ2-5; CDR3aa: CASSQDVAEETQYF; CDR3nt: TGTGCCAGCAGCCAAGATGTGGCGGAAGAGACCCAGTACTTC
v_gene: TRBV20-1; d_gene: TRBD1; abundance: many; j_gene: TRBJ1-2; CDR3aa: CSAIPGQATPRGGYTF; CDR3nt: TGCAGTGCAATACCGGGACAGGCGACCCCTCGGGGTGGCTACACCTTC
v_gene: TRBV4-3; d_gene: .; abundance: many; j_gene: TRBJ2-3; CDR3aa: CASSQDGGVGTDTQYF; CDR3nt: TGCGCCAGCAGCCAAGATGGCGGGGTGGGCACAGATACGCAGTATTTT
v_gene: TRBV9; d_gene: TRBD1; abundance: many; j_gene: TRBJ2-1; CDR3aa: CASSDTRTGHNEQFF; CDR3nt: TGTGCCAGCAGCGATACTAGGACAGGTCACAATGAGCAGTTCTTC
v_gene: TRBV24-1; d_gene: .; abundance: many; j_gene: TRBJ2-3; CDR3aa: CATSDPGLRGTDTQYF; CDR3nt: TGTGCCACCAGTGACCCGGGACTCCGAGGCACAGATACGCAGTATTTT
v_gene: TRBV7-2; d_gene: TRBD2; abundance: few; j_gene: TRBJ2-1; CDR3aa: CASSRLASLAGEQFF; CDR3nt: TGTGCCAGCAGCCGACTAGCGTCCTTGGCGGGTGAGCAGTTCTTC
v_gene: TRBV30; d_gene: .; abundance: few; j_gene: TRBJ1-2; CDR3aa: CAWSEGGTDGYTF; CDR3nt: TGTGCCTGGAGTGAGGGGGGGACGGATGGCTACACCTTC
v_gene: TRBV27; d_gene: .; abundance: many; j_gene: TRBJ1-1; CDR3aa: CASSSSNRGTEAFF; CDR3nt: TGTGCCAGCAGTTCCTCCAATCGGGGGACTGAAGCTTTCTTT